The 29 T cell receptor beta chains below come from one sample, sequenced in a study of blood T cell repertoires in COVID-19. The repertoire was sequenced with immunoSEQ multiplex PCR; TCRdb's copy has only in-frame clones and lacks some. The sample yields nearly 50,000 clones, 87% seen once. The sequencing sample was made of peripheral blood. The source is a woman over 75 with COVID-19, enrolled during active disease.

The chain joins TRBV7-9 to TRBJ1-2; D is undetermined. Trimming removed 5 bases at V and 0 bases at J, with 19 bases between. The CDR3 has 17 amino acids. Germline V gives CDR1 SEHNR, CDR2 FQNEAQ (reference sequence). The CDR3 DNA sequence: TGTGCCAGCAGCCCAAGCCGCCGCGTAATAGCTAACTATGGCTACACCTTC. Its translation is CASSPSRRVIANYGYTF. The full variable domain, in which reference TRBV7-9 and TRBJ1-2 provide the parts outside the CDR3, is DTGVSQNPRHKITKRGQNVTFRCDPISEHNRLYWYRQTLGQGPEFLTYFQNEAQLEKSRLLSDRFSAERPKGSFSTLEIQRTEQGDSAMYLCASSPSRRVIANYGYTFGSGTRLTVV.

J is TRBJ1-2 and V is TRBV13, with 11 bases identical to TRBD1. The ends lost 1 base at V and 1 base at J; junction bases unmatched: 5. This CDR3 is 17 amino acids long. The germline V gene has CDR1 PRHDT and CDR2 FYEKMQ (reference sequence). CDR3: CASSLAGQGAGNYGYTF. CDR3 nucleotide sequence: TGTGCCAGCAGCTTAGCTGGACAGGGGGCGGGTAACTATGGCTACACCTTC.

The chain links TRBV5-1 to TRBJ2-1; D is undetermined. Germline CDR1 reads SGHRS; CDR2 reads YFSETQ. CDR3 length: 13 residues. Deletions cut 0 bases from V and 8 bases from J, with 9 bases between. The DNA for the CDR3 is TGCGCCAGCAGCTTGGTCCCTCGGGATGAGCAGTTCTTC. Its protein is CASSLVPRDEQFF.

The V call is TRBV28, the J call TRBJ1-1, with D perhaps TRBD1 (5 bases). V shed 2 bases and J shed 2 bases, with 12 bases lying between them. Per germline, CDR1 MDHEN and CDR2 SYDVKM. The CDR3 has 15 residues. CDR3 DNA: TGTGCCAGCAGTTTAAGCGGGCAGGGCAACACTGAAGCTTTCTTT. Residues: CASSLSGQGNTEAFF. Supplemented by reference TRBV28 and TRBJ1-1, the full variable domain reads DVKVTQSSRYLVKRTGEKVFLECVQDMDHENMFWYRQDPGLGLRLIYFSYDVKMKEKGDIPEGYSVSREKKERFSLILESASTNQTSMYLCASSLSGQGNTEAFFGQGTRLTVV.

This chain connects TRBV15 to TRBJ2-1, with TRBD2 matching 7 bases. The junction had 4 bases not matched to a gene; V was cut back by 0 bases and J by 8 bases. The length of the CDR3 is 14 residues. Looked up from germline, CDR1 is LNHNV and CDR2 is YYDKDF (reference sequence). As DNA, the CDR3 is TGTGCCACCAGCAGAGATATTGGGGGGGATGAGCAGTTCTTC. Translation: CATSRDIGGDEQFF.

The DNA for the CDR3 is TGTGCCACCAGTGAACCCGGGACAGAAGATAACTATGGCTACACCTTC. Protein: CATSEPGTEDNYGYTF. The gene calls are TRBV24-1 and TRBJ1-2; 7 bases align to TRBD1. CDR1 is KGHDR, CDR2 SFDVKD, per germline. This CDR3 region has 16 residues. J was trimmed by 1 base and V by 4 bases; bases with no gene match: 8.

This chain links TRBV5-5 with TRBJ1-5; TRBD1 agrees at 7 bases. The length of the CDR3 is 16 residues. V was clipped by 3 bases and J by 0 bases; unmatched bases: 6. Germline V gene lookup returns CDR1 SGHKS and CDR2 YYEKEE (reference sequence). In nucleotides, the CDR3 is TGTGCCAGCAGCTGGCGAGGGGGCTATAGCAATCAGCCCCAGCATTTT. This translates into CASSWRGGYSNQPQHF.

The chain links TRBV25-1 to TRBJ2-7; D is possibly TRBD1 (6 bases). Between the trimmed V and J ends, which lost 1 base and 3 bases, there was a span of 10 bases. CDR1 is MGHDK and CDR2 is SYGVNS in the germline V gene. The CDR3 runs 14 residues. The CDR3 bases are TGTGCCAGCAGTGAATGGGGACAAAACTACGAGCAGTACTTC. Translating gives CASSEWGQNYEQYF.

In its sample, this clone was seen once. CDR3 nucleotide sequence: TGTGCCAGCAGCGCGGGCCGCCGTACGCAGTATTTT. Translated, it gives CASSAGRRTQYF. The rearrangement uses TRBV28 and TRBJ2-3, with a possible D match to TRBD2 (5 bases). Looked up from germline, CDR1 is MDHEN and CDR2 is SYDVKM. V was trimmed by 6 bases and J by 8 bases, leaving 12 bases between them. There are 12 residues in the CDR3.

This chain links TRBV18 with TRBJ1-2; 11 bases line up with TRBD1. The J segment lost 3 bases and the V segment lost 1 base, leaving 4 bases of the junction unmatched. Per germline, CDR1 KGHSH and CDR2 LQKENI. The CDR3 is made up of 16 amino acids. CDR3 in DNA: TGTGCCAGCTCACCACAACGGACAGGGGGCGACTATGGCTACACCTTC. Protein: CASSPQRTGGDYGYTF.

This chain links TRBV5-1 with TRBJ1-5, with a weak D call TRBD1 (6 bases). CDR3 length: 14 amino acids. Between the trimmed V and J ends, which lost 2 bases and 5 bases, there was a span of 11 bases. Germline V gives CDR1 SGHRS, CDR2 YFSETQ. CDR3 bases: TGCGCCAGCAGCTTAGGGGGTGCGGATCAGCCCCAGCATTTT. Its translation: CASSLGGADQPQHF.

This clone appeared a few times. This chain joins TRBV30 and TRBJ1-6; D unresolved. Germline V lookup: CDR1 GTSNPN, CDR2 SVGIG (reference sequence). The V and J ends lost 3 bases and 8 bases respectively, with 11 bases between them. The CDR3 extends over 13 amino acids. The CDR3 region is CAWRRQEYSPLHF. CDR3 DNA: TGTGCCTGGAGGCGCCAAGAGTATTCACCCCTCCACTTT.

The J gene is TRBJ2-6, the V gene TRBV6-1, with TRBD1 matching 9 bases. J gave up 2 bases and V 2 bases, and 7 bases lay outside the gene matches. The CDR3 length is 18 residues. Looked up from germline, CDR1 is MNHNS and CDR2 is SASEGT. The CDR3 region is CASSERDRVQAGANVLTF. DNA of the CDR3: TGTGCCAGCAGTGAAAGGGACAGGGTGCAGGCTGGGGCCAACGTCCTGACTTTC.

This clone was found once. The chain carries TRBV3-1 (or the pseudogene TRBV3-2) and TRBJ1-2; D perhaps matches TRBD1 (5 bases). The V end was cut by 1 base, the J end by 7 bases, with 13 bases between. The CDR3 has 14 amino acids. Germline CDR1 reads LGHDT; CDR2 reads YNNKEL (reference sequence). CDR3 nucleotide sequence: TGTGCCAGCAGCCAAGGTGGCAGGGTCGGTGGCTACACCTTC. As protein: CASSQGGRVGGYTF.

The rearrangement uses TRBV19 and TRBJ1-4; 8 bases align to TRBD1. The CDR3 has 15 residues. The V gene's germline CDR1 is LNHDA and CDR2 SQIVND (reference sequence). V was clipped by 4 bases and J by 7 bases; unmatched bases: 8. CDR3 residues: CASSTLPGGGEKLFF. DNA for the CDR3: TGTGCCAGTAGTACTTTACCAGGGGGCGGTGAAAAACTGTTTTTT.

The V call is TRBV18, the J call TRBJ2-1; unclear D gene. CDR1 and CDR2 (germline): KGHSH, LQKENI. This CDR3 comprises 15 residues. V lost 2 bases and J 6 bases, leaving 14 bases between the germline ends. The CDR3 reads CASSPMRLEANEQFF. Written as DNA, the CDR3 is TGTGCCAGCTCACCAATGCGTCTAGAAGCCAATGAGCAGTTCTTC.

The chain combines TRBV12-3 or TRBV12-4 with TRBJ2-1, with D hard to call. V lost 1 base, J lost 10 bases, and 11 bases lay in between. The length of the CDR3 is 13 residues. In DNA form, the CDR3 reads TGTGCCAGCAGTTTAGACCTAAGCCTCGAGCAGTTCTTC. It yields the protein CASSLDLSLEQFF.

This clone appeared a single time. The chain has TRBV2 and TRBJ1-5, with TRBD1 as a possible D gene (6 bases). Germline values: CDR1 SNHLY, CDR2 FYNNEI. The CDR3 has 15 amino acids. Trimming pared 7 bases from V and 3 bases from J, leaving 16 bases between. The CDR3 sequence: CASKVGAGDNQPQHF. The CDR3 DNA is TGTGCCAGCAAGGTCGGGGCAGGGGACAATCAGCCCCAGCATTTT.

The CDR3 loop reads CASSLLRNEKLFF. The CDR3 bases are TGTGCCAGCAGCTTACTGAGGAATGAAAAACTGTTTTTT. The rearrangement links TRBV7-2 to TRBJ1-4; D gene unclear. V lost 2 bases to trimming and J lost 5 bases, with 6 bases between them. This CDR3 contains 13 residues. CDR1 and CDR2 from the germline V gene are SGHTA and FQGNSA.

The gene calls are TRBV5-1 and TRBJ2-1, with TRBD1 matching 11 bases. J was trimmed by 10 bases and V by 0 bases; bases with no gene match: 3. Per germline, CDR1 SGHRS and CDR2 YFSETQ. This CDR3 is 14 amino acids long. CDR3 in amino acids: CASSLGTGGAEQFF. In nucleotides, the CDR3 is TGCGCCAGCAGCTTGGGGACAGGGGGCGCCGAGCAGTTCTTC.

The chain couples TRBV15 to TRBJ2-7; tentative D call: TRBD2 (7 bases). Per germline, CDR1 LNHNV and CDR2 YYDKDF (reference sequence). The CDR3 sequence is 14 residues long. V was clipped by 1 base and J by 6 bases, with 13 bases between them. The CDR3 here is CATSRVGGASEQYF. The CDR3 DNA follows: TGTGCCACCAGCAGAGTTGGGGGGGCCTCCGAGCAGTACTTC.

J is TRBJ1-3 and V is TRBV6-6, with a tentative D call TRBD1 (5 bases). The CDR3 has 15 residues. Germline assignment: CDR1 MNHNY and CDR2 SVGAGI (reference sequence). V was clipped by 7 bases and J by 2 bases, with 15 bases between them. CDR3 in amino acids: CASIEPRGAGNTIYF. For the CDR3, the DNA is TGTGCCAGCATCGAACCCCGGGGGGCTGGAAACACCATATATTTT.

This clone was observed once. The chain recombines TRBV2 with TRBJ1-1, with a weak D call TRBD1 (5 bases). The CDR3 runs 15 residues. V gave up 6 bases and J gave up 0 bases, with 14 bases separating them. CDR1 SNHLY and CDR2 FYNNEI come from the germline V gene. The CDR3: CASRATGLLNTEAFF. The CDR3 DNA reads TGTGCCAGCAGGGCTACAGGATTATTGAACACTGAAGCTTTCTTT.

This chain's CDR3 is CASSLGPNGGYTF. DNA of the CDR3: TGCGCCAGCAGCTTGGGGCCAAATGGTGGCTACACCTTC. The J gene is TRBJ1-2, the V gene TRBV5-1; no clear D. Trimming took off 0 bases at V and 7 bases at J, with 10 bases between the two ends. Germline V lookup: CDR1 SGHRS, CDR2 YFSETQ. The CDR3 runs to 13 residues.

The chain recombines TRBV5-5 with TRBJ1-5; D unresolved. The CDR3 extends over 14 amino acids. V lost 4 bases to trimming and J lost 3 bases, with 11 bases between them. In germline, CDR1 is SGHKS, CDR2 YYEKEE (reference sequence). Here the CDR3 reads CASSLFDDNQPQHF. DNA for the CDR3: TGTGCCAGCAGCCTATTCGATGACAATCAGCCCCAGCATTTT.

The V gene is TRBV6-5, the J gene TRBJ2-7, with a possible D match to TRBD2 (6 bases). In germline, CDR1 is MNHEY, CDR2 SVGAGI. The CDR3 is 14 residues long. Trimming removed 8 bases at V and 6 bases at J, with 20 bases between. This CDR3 reads CASGRRGKSTEQYF. CDR3 DNA sequence: TGTGCCAGCGGGCGGCGCGGGAAGTCCACCGAGCAGTACTTC.

The CDR3 DNA sequence: TGTGCCAGCAGCTTGGTTGGGCAGGGGTTCTACGAGCAGTACTTC. It yields the protein CASSLVGQGFYEQYF. The chain links TRBV5-6 to TRBJ2-7; TRBD1 is a possible D gene (6 bases). Trimming removed 0 bases from V and 3 bases from J, with 13 bases in between. Per the germline V gene, CDR1 is SGHDT and CDR2 is YYEEEE. The CDR3 consists of 15 residues.

The J gene is TRBJ2-1, the V gene TRBV29-1, with 7 positions matching TRBD2. The CDR3 has 13 amino acids. CDR1 SQVTM and CDR2 ANQGSEA come from the germline V gene. V lost 3 bases to trimming and J lost 6 bases; unmatched junction nucleotides: 5. CDR3 DNA: TGCAGCGTTGAGACTAGCTGGAGCAATGAGCAGTTCTTC. Amino acids: CSVETSWSNEQFF.

This clone was detected only once. CDR3 in amino acids: CASSSGGAVNLYEQYF. Written as DNA, the CDR3 is TGTGCCAGTAGTTCCGGGGGGGCCGTAAACCTCTACGAGCAGTACTTC. This chain uses TRBV19 with TRBJ2-7; 8 nucleotides agree with TRBD2. Trimming removed 5 bases from V and 3 bases from J; junction bases left unmatched: 12. This CDR3 comprises 16 residues. Looked up from germline, CDR1 is LNHDA and CDR2 is SQIVND (reference sequence).